One sample yielded the 18 T cell receptor beta chains listed below, sequenced in a study of tumor-infiltrating lymphocytes in localized non-small cell lung cancer. Libraries were prepared by immunoSEQ multiplex PCR; TCRdb keeps only in-frame clonotypes and omits some of them. The sample lists roughly 12,000 clones, roughly 84% occurring once. Source material: lung tumor tissue. These receptors were collected from a human donor with non-small cell lung cancer.

This rearrangement joins TRBV11-3 to TRBJ2-5; 8 nucleotides line up with TRBD2. The CDR3 contains 17 residues. Germline CDR1 reads SGHNT; CDR2 reads YENEEA. V lost 5 bases and J lost 5; bases outside the gene matches: 16. The CDR3 DNA reads as TGTGCCAGCAGCCGGGGGGGGGACGCCCGCGCGTGGGAGACCCAGTACTTC. Translation: CASSRGGDARAWETQYF. Filled out from reference TRBV11-3 and TRBJ2-5, the complete variable domain reads EAGVVQSPRYKIIEKKQPVAFWCNPISGHNTLYWYLQNLGQGPELLIRYENEEAVDDSQLPKDRFSAERLKGVDSTLKIQPAELGDSAVYLCASSRGGDARAWETQYFGPGTRLLVL.

This chain joins TRBV6-1 and TRBJ2-3, with D unclear. Trimming took 4 bases from V and 0 from J, leaving 8 bases between them. From germline, CDR1 is MNHNS and CDR2 SASEGT. The CDR3 sequence is 14 residues long. The CDR3 sequence: CASSVTVSTDTQYF. The CDR3 region has the DNA TGTGCCAGCAGTGTCACAGTTAGCACAGATACGCAGTATTTT.

The rearrangement joins TRBV5-5 to TRBJ1-2; no definite D call. The CDR3 extends over 15 amino acids. The V gene lost 1 base and the J gene lost 5 bases, with 15 bases spanning the gap. Germline CDR1 is SGHKS and CDR2 is YYEKEE (reference sequence). The CDR3 DNA reads TGTGCCAGCAGCTTGCACTTAGAAGGGAGGTATGGCTACACCTTC. It is translated as CASSLHLEGRYGYTF.

This chain uses TRBV6-1 with TRBJ2-7; 8 nucleotides agree with TRBD1. The germline V gene has CDR1 MNHNS and CDR2 SASEGT. The V and J ends lost 5 bases and 2 bases, in that order; junction bases with no gene match: 5. The CDR3 has 14 residues. The CDR3, as DNA: TGTGCCAGCAGTAGGGGACAGGTTGCCTACGAGCAGTACTTC. Amino acids: CASSRGQVAYEQYF.

V usage is TRBV14 and J usage is TRBJ2-2; D uncertain. CDR3 size: 12 residues. The V end lost 5 bases, the J end lost 5 bases, and 6 bases lay between the germline ends. The germline V gene encodes CDR1 SGHDN and CDR2 FVKESK. The CDR3: CASSFLTGELFF. The CDR3 coding sequence is TGTGCCAGCAGCTTCCTTACCGGGGAGCTGTTTTTT. Based on the CDR3 plus reference TRBV14 and TRBJ2-2, the full variable domain is EAGVTQFPSHSVIEKGQTVTLRCDPISGHDNLYWYRRVMGKEIKFLLHFVKESKQDESGMPNNRFLAERTGGTYSTLKVQPAELEDSGVYFCASSFLTGELFFGEGSRLTVL.

This clone qualifies as hyperexpanded (1% or more). This chain connects TRBV11-2 to TRBJ1-6, with unresolved D. The germline gives CDR1 SGHAT, CDR2 FQNNGV. This CDR3 is built from 17 residues. Deletions cut 4 bases from V and 8 bases from J, with 21 bases between. The CDR3 is CASSSPGVRARDSPLHF. The CDR3 coding sequence is TGTGCCAGCAGCTCACCTGGGGTACGGGCGAGAGATTCACCCCTCCACTTT.

This chain joins TRBV25-1 and TRBJ2-5, with a tentative D call TRBD1 (6 bases). Trimming stripped 5 bases from V and 2 bases from J, with 21 bases between. Germline lookup yields CDR1 MGHDK and CDR2 SYGVNS. The CDR3 loop spans 17 amino acids. The DNA for the CDR3 is TGTGCCAGCAGTATTCCCGGGACACTAAGCCTTCAAGAGACCCAGTACTTC. Translation: CASSIPGTLSLQETQYF. The complete variable domain, with remaining parts taken from reference TRBV25-1 and TRBJ2-5, reads EADIYQTPRYLVIGTGKKITLECSQTMGHDKMYWYQQDPGMELHLIHYSYGVNSTEKGDLSSESTVSRIRTEHFPLTLESARPSHTSQYLCASSIPGTLSLQETQYFGPGTRLLVL.

The chain recombines TRBV30 with TRBJ2-2; weak D call: TRBD1 (6 bases). CDR1 GTSNPN and CDR2 SVGIG come from the germline V gene (reference sequence). The CDR3 runs 11 residues. V lost 4 bases, J lost 6 bases, and 6 bases lay in between. The CDR3 region is CAWNRAGELFF. For the CDR3, the DNA is TGTGCCTGGAACAGGGCCGGGGAGCTGTTTTTT.

The chain recombines TRBV14 with TRBJ1-5, with D possibly being TRBD1 (5 bases). This CDR3 comprises 12 residues. Germline values: CDR1 SGHDN, CDR2 FVKESK. V was pared by 5 bases and J by 5 bases, with 7 bases between. The CDR3 DNA is TGTGCCAGCAGCTCGGGGGATCAGCCCCAGCATTTT. It is translated as CASSSGDQPQHF.

In its sample, this clone was seen once. V gene TRBV11-2 combines with J gene TRBJ2-5; 10 bases are shared with TRBD2. V lost 1 base, J lost 5 bases, and 7 bases stayed unmatched. This CDR3 is 16 amino acids long. Germline CDR1 reads SGHAT; CDR2 reads FQNNGV. The CDR3 loop reads CASSLVSSGSGETQYF. The CDR3 nucleotides are TGTGCCAGCAGCTTAGTTTCTAGCGGGAGCGGTGAGACCCAGTACTTC.

The chain carries TRBV18 and TRBJ1-1, with a tentative D call TRBD1 (5 bases). Between the trimmed V and J ends, which lost 5 bases and 3 bases, there was a span of 7 bases. Germline V gene sequence: CDR1 KGHSH, CDR2 LQKENI. The CDR3 totals 12 residues. The CDR3 DNA reads as TGTGCCAGCTCAGCGACAGACACTGAAGCTTTCTTT. Its translation is CASSATDTEAFF. The variable domain in full, completed from reference TRBV18 and TRBJ1-1, reads NAGVMQNPRHLVRRRGQEARLRCSPMKGHSHVYWYRQLPEEGLKFMVYLQKENIIDESGMPKERFSAEFPKEGPSILRIQQVVRGDSAAYFCASSATDTEAFFGQGTRLTVV.

The chain joins TRBV5-6 to TRBJ2-7; D is ambiguous. Trimming shortened V by 1 base and J by 3 bases, and 5 bases separated the two germline ends. The CDR3 sequence is 12 residues long. CDR1 is SGHDT, CDR2 YYEEEE, per germline. The CDR3: CASSLLDYEQYF. As DNA, the CDR3 is TGTGCCAGCAGCTTGTTGGACTACGAGCAGTACTTC.

The chain is built from TRBV13 and TRBJ2-3; TRBD2 agrees at 8 bases. Germline trimming cut 8 bases from V and 7 bases from J; bases unmatched to any gene: 23. This CDR3 has 18 residues. Germline V CDR1 and CDR2: PRHDT, FYEKMQ (reference sequence). The CDR3 coding sequence is TGTGCCAGCGCCCGGGGGGCCCCCATTAGCGGGATGGTAAATACGCAGTATTTT. Its protein product is CASARGAPISGMVNTQYF.

The chain couples TRBV27 to TRBJ1-5; D is undetermined. The CDR3 spans 12 residues. The germline gives CDR1 MNHEY, CDR2 SMNVEV (reference sequence). Between the trimmed V and J ends, which lost 5 bases and 7 bases, there was a span of 9 bases. The CDR3 coding sequence is TGTGCCAGCAGTCCGGGTGGGCAGCCCCAGCATTTT. As protein: CASSPGGQPQHF.

The genes are TRBV6-6 and TRBJ2-5, with 9 bases aligning to TRBD2. Germline CDR1 reads MNHNY; CDR2 reads SVGAGI (reference sequence). The V gene end was trimmed by 6 bases and the J gene end by 7 bases; junction bases not matched to a gene: 15. The CDR3 spans 16 residues. The CDR3 region has the DNA TGTGCCAGCAGCCGCGCCTCTGGGCGGGAGGGTGGGACCCAGTACTTC. This sequence encodes CASSRASGREGGTQYF.

This chain connects TRBV5-1 to TRBJ2-2; a possible D gene is TRBD1 (5 bases). The CDR3 runs 15 residues. Between the trimmed V and J ends, which lost 4 bases and 4 bases, there was a span of 14 bases. Looked up from germline, CDR1 is SGHRS and CDR2 is YFSETQ. CDR3 nucleotides: TGCGCCAGCAGCGACGTAGGGGTTTCCACCGGGGAGCTGTTTTTT. Amino acid sequence: CASSDVGVSTGELFF.

The chain is built from TRBV7-2 and TRBJ2-7; the match to TRBD1 covers 8 bases. The CDR3 totals 15 residues. From germline, CDR1 is SGHTA and CDR2 FQGNSA. The ends lost 5 bases at V and 3 bases at J; junction bases unmatched: 9. The CDR3 is CASSPVPGQGYEQYF. CDR3 coding DNA: TGTGCCAGCAGCCCCGTCCCCGGACAGGGCTACGAGCAGTACTTC.

The chain uses TRBV19 and TRBJ2-2; TRBD1 matches 8 bases. J lost 4 bases, V lost 4 bases, and 14 bases had no gene match. Germline CDR1 LNHDA, CDR2 SQIVND (reference sequence). The length of the CDR3 is 18 residues. DNA of the CDR3: TGTGCCAGTAGTAGAGACAGGGGTGGTATCCGGGGCACCGGGGAGCTGTTTTTT. It yields the protein CASSRDRGGIRGTGELFF. The full variable domain, with the rest looked up from reference TRBV19 and TRBJ2-2, is DGGITQSPKYLFRKEGQNVTLSCEQNLNHDAMYWYRQDPGQGLRLIYYSQIVNDFQKGDIAEGYSVSREKKESFPLTVTSAQKNPTAFYLCASSRDRGGIRGTGELFFGEGSRLTVL.